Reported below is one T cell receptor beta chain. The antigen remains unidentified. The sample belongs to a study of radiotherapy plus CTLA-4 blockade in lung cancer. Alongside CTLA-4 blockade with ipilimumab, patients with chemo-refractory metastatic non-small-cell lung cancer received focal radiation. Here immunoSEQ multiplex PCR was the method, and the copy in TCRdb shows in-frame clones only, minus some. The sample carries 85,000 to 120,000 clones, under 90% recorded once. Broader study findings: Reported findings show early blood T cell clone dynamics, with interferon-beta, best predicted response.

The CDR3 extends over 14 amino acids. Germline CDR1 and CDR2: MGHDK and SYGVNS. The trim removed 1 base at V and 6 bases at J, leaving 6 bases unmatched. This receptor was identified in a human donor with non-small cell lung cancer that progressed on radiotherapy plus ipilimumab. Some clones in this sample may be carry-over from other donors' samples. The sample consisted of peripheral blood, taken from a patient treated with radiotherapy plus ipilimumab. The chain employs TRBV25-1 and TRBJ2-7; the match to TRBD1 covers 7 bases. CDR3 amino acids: CASSEFKNRGEQYF. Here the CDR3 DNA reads TGTGCCAGCAGTGAATTTAAGAACAGGGGCGAGCAGTACTTC.